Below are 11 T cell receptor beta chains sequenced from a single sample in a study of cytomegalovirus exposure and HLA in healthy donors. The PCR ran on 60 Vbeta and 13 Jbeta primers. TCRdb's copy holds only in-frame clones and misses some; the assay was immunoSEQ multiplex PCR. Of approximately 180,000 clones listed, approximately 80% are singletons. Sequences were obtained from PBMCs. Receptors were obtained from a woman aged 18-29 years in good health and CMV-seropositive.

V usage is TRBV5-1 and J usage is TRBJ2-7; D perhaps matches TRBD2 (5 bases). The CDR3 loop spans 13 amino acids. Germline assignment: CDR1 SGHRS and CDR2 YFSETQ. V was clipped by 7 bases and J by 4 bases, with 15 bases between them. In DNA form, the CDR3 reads TGCGCCAGCGCCCCAGCGGCGGTGTACGAGCAGTACTTC. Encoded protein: CASAPAAVYEQYF.

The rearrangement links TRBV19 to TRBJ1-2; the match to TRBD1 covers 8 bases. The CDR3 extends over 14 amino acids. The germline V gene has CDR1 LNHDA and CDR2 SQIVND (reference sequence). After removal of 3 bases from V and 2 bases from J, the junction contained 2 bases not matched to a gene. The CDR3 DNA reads TGTGCCAGTAGTATCAGGGGGCACAACTATGGCTACACCTTC. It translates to CASSIRGHNYGYTF.

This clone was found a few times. This CDR3 reads CASSSPLRQGAYEQYF. In DNA form, the CDR3 reads TGTGCCAGTAGTAGTCCCCTTCGACAGGGCGCCTACGAGCAGTACTTC. The chain employs TRBV19 and TRBJ2-7; 7 nucleotides match TRBD1. CDR1 and CDR2 (germline): LNHDA, SQIVND (reference sequence). The CDR3 spans 16 residues. V shed 4 bases, J shed 2 bases, and the junction held 11 bases outside the gene matches.

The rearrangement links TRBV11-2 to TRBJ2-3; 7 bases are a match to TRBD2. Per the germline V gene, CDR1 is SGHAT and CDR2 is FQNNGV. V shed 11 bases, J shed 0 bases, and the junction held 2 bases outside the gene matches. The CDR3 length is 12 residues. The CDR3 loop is CAWGGSTDTQYF. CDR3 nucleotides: TGTGCCTGGGGGGGTAGCACAGATACGCAGTATTTT.

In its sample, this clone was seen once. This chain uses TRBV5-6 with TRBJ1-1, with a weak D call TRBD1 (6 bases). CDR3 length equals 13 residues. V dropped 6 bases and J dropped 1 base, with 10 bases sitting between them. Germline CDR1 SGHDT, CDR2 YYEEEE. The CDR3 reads CASMGAENTEAFF. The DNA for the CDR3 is TGTGCCAGCATGGGGGCCGAGAACACTGAAGCTTTCTTT.

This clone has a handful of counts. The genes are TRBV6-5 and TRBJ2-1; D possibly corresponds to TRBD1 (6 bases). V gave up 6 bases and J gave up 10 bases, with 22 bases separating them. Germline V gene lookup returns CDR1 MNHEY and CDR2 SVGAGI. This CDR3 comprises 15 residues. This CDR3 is CASSAGEMGSEEQFF. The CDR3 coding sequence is TGTGCCAGCAGCGCAGGGGAAATGGGGTCCGAGGAGCAGTTCTTC.

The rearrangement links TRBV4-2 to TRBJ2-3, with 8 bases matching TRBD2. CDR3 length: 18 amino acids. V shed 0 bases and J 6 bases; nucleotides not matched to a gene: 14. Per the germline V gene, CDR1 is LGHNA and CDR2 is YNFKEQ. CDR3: CASSQDSIWAGGRDTQYF. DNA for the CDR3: TGTGCCAGCAGCCAAGATTCGATTTGGGCGGGGGGCAGGGATACGCAGTATTTT.

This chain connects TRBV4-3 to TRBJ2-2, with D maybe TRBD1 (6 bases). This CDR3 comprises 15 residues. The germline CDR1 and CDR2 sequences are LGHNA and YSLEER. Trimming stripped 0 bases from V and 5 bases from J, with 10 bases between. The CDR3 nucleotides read TGCGCCAGCAGCCAAGAACAGGGCCTAACCGGGGAGCTGTTTTTT. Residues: CASSQEQGLTGELFF.

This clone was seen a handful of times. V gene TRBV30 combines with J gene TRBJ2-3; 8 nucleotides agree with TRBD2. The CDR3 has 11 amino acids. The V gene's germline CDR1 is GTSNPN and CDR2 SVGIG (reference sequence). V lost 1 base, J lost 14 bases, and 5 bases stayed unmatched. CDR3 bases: TGTGCCTGGAGTGCCGGGACTAGTCGGTATTTT. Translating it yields CAWSAGTSRYF.

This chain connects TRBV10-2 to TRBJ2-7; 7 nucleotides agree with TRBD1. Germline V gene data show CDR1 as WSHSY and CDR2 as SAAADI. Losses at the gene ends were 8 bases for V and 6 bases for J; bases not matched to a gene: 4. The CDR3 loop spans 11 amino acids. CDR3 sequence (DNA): TGCGCCAGCTCAGGGGGTCGCGAGCAGTACTTC. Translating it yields CASSGGREQYF.

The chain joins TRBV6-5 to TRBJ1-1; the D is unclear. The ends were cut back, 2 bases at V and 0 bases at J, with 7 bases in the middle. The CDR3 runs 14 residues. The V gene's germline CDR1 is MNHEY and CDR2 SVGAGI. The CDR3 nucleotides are TGTGCCAGCAGTTACGCATACATGAACACTGAAGCTTTCTTT. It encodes CASSYAYMNTEAFF.